This T cell receptor beta chain was recovered during a study of blood T cell repertoires in COVID-19. Study-wide context: PBMCs, B-cell-depleted T cells, or T cells provided the cDNA or gDNA that made up the material.

Germline trimming cut 4 bases from V and 1 base from J; bases unmatched to any gene: 11. There are 20 residues in the CDR3. The germline V gene encodes CDR1 LGHDT and CDR2 YNNKEL (reference sequence). Per the authors' pipeline: Nucleated cell counts were estimated from reference gene primer amplification. Profiling relied on immunoSEQ multiplex PCR, and the TCRdb table lists in-frame clones only, not all of them. V, J and clone size are those of that table, while D and trimming were read from the DNA. Among some 170,000 clones, about three quarters were seen once, and the ten largest hold around 2.8%.

This rearrangement joins TRBV3-1 (or the pseudogene TRBV3-2) to TRBJ2-3; 16 positions agree with TRBD2. Material for sequencing was peripheral blood. The clonotype originates from a man between 70 and 80 years old with acute or convalescent COVID-19. The CDR3 coding sequence is TGTGCCAGCAGCCCGCAACCACCGGGACTAGCGGGGGGGCGCACAGATACGCAGTATTTT. This sequence encodes CASSPQPPGLAGGRTDTQYF.